This entry describes one T cell receptor beta chain. This sample was taken from a study of blood T cell repertoires in COVID-19. Study information: Nucleic acid was either cDNA or gDNA, and it came from T cells, B-cell-depleted T cells, or PBMCs.

Methods used by the authors: Amplification with reference gene primers provided the estimates of nucleated cell counts. Measured with immunoSEQ multiplex PCR; TCRdb has only the in-frame clones, and not every one. V, J and clone size were drawn from that table, and D and trimming were deduced from the DNA. The sample lists about 80,000 clones, roughly 76% occurring once. Trimming cost V 5 bases and J 0 bases, with 4 bases left between them. This CDR3 contains 12 residues. Germline V gives CDR1 MNHEY, CDR2 SVGAGI. The sequenced sample consisted of peripheral blood. The TCR was taken from a man aged 65 to 79 with active or convalescent COVID-19. The chain joins TRBV6-5 to TRBJ2-5; D not resolved. CDR3 amino acids: CASSPYQETQYF. For the CDR3, the DNA is TGTGCCAGCAGTCCTTACCAAGAGACCCAGTACTTC.